Below are 14 T cell receptor beta chains sequenced from a single sample in a study of T-cell reconstitution after alpha-beta-depleted transplantation in children. Using unique molecular identifiers, the investigators prepared the TCRbeta library. TCRdb re-called the PCR reads with MiXCR, one entry per CDR3 protein. The sample consists of 500,000 to 600,000 distinct CDR3 sequences, around 27% of them appearing once. The starting material was PBMCs, obtained before TCRalphabeta/CD19-depleted stem cell transplant. The source of these receptors is a boy under two years old with Wiskott-Aldrich syndrome, due to receive a stem cell transplant.

The rearrangement uses TRBV2 and TRBJ1-2, with TRBD1 as a possible D gene (6 bases). V lost 6 bases to trimming and J lost 7 bases, with 15 bases between them. This CDR3 is built from 13 residues. Germline CDR1 SNHLY, CDR2 FYNNEI. The CDR3 is CASRQGPNAGYTF. The DNA for the CDR3 is TGTGCCAGCAGACAGGGACCGAACGCTGGCTACACCTTC.

This sequence joins TRBV12-3 or TRBV12-4 and TRBJ1-1; maybe TRBD1 (6 bases). V lost 3 bases and J 0 bases, leaving 14 bases between the germline ends. The CDR3 length is 16 residues. CDR3 nucleotides: TGTGCCAGCAGTTTTTCGGGGGGCGGATTGAACACTGAAGCTTTCTTT. It encodes CASSFSGGGLNTEAFF.

The rearrangement joins TRBV24-1 to TRBJ2-6, with D possibly matching TRBD1 (5 bases). V was shortened by 0 bases and J by 0 bases, with 14 bases between the two germline ends. Germline assignment: CDR1 KGHDR and CDR2 SFDVKD. The CDR3 contains 19 residues. The CDR3 spells CATSDLRPSGASGANVLTF. In DNA, the CDR3 is TGTGCCACCAGTGATTTGCGGCCTAGTGGGGCCTCTGGGGCCAACGTCCTGACTTTC.

This chain joins TRBV9 and TRBJ1-2; D gene unclear. The CDR3 consists of 13 residues. Trimming stripped 3 bases from V and 8 bases from J, with 14 bases between. CDR1 is SGDLS, CDR2 YYNGEE, per germline. The CDR3 sequence: CASSADPGWGYTF. In nucleotides, the CDR3 is TGTGCCAGCAGCGCGGACCCTGGGTGGGGCTACACCTTC.

This sequence joins TRBV12-5 and TRBJ2-1; D is ambiguous. In germline, CDR1 is LGHNT, CDR2 FRNRAP. V was pared by 9 bases and J by 5 bases, with 8 bases between. This CDR3 spans 11 amino acids. CDR3 protein: CARGVNNEQFF. CDR3 DNA sequence: TGTGCTAGAGGTGTAAACAATGAGCAGTTCTTC.

The chain combines TRBV5-1 with TRBJ2-7; either TRBD1 or TRBD2 may supply D (5 bases each). The V end lost 0 bases, the J end lost 0 bases, and 10 bases lay between the germline ends. The CDR3 totals 15 residues. Germline CDR1 and CDR2: SGHRS and YFSETQ. The CDR3 DNA sequence: TGCGCCAGCAGCTTGGCCCTGGGGGTCTCCTACGAGCAGTACTTC. Amino acids: CASSLALGVSYEQYF. Drawing the rest from reference TRBV5-1 and TRBJ2-7, the complete variable domain is KAGVTQTPRYLIKTRGQQVTLSCSPISGHRSVSWYQQTPGQGLQFLFEYFSETQRNKGNFPGRFSGRQFSNSRSEMNVSTLELGDSALYLCASSLALGVSYEQYFGPGTRLTVT.

There are a few counts of this clonotype. V usage is TRBV20-1 and J usage is TRBJ2-7; D not resolved. CDR3 size: 14 residues. The V gene's germline CDR1 is DFQATT and CDR2 SNEGSKA (reference sequence). Between the trimmed V and J ends, which lost 3 bases and 6 bases, there was a span of 18 bases. DNA of the CDR3: TGCAGTGCTAGTAACCCGGCCGCGATCGGCGAGCAGTACTTC. Encoded protein: CSASNPAAIGEQYF.

This clonotype was counted only a few times. CDR3 residues: CASSLRTSEQYF. DNA for the CDR3: TGTGCCAGCAGTTTGAGGACATCCGAGCAGTACTTC. The J gene is TRBJ2-7, the V gene TRBV12-3 or TRBV12-4, with a tentative D call TRBD1 (5 bases). Trimming removed 3 bases from V and 6 bases from J, with 9 bases in between. This CDR3 region has 12 residues.

The rearrangement uses TRBV7-6 and TRBJ2-2, with 10 positions matching TRBD2. Trimming cost V 1 base and J 2 bases; bases outside gene matches: 7. The CDR3 covers 18 residues. In germline, CDR1 is SGHVS, CDR2 FNYEAQ. CDR3 sequence: CASSLGIRTSGNTGELFF. CDR3 bases: TGTGCCAGCAGCTTAGGGATTCGGACTAGCGGCAACACCGGGGAGCTGTTTTTT.

CDR3 sequence reads: CASSPHRGNYEQFF. The CDR3, as DNA: TGCGCCAGCAGCCCCCACCGGGGGAATTATGAGCAGTTCTTC. V is TRBV4-1 and J is TRBJ2-1; D possibly corresponds to TRBD2 (6 bases). V lost 4 bases and J lost 8, with 15 bases in between. The CDR3 runs to 14 residues. Germline V gives CDR1 MGHRA, CDR2 YSYEKL.

This chain links TRBV4-1 with TRBJ2-7; 11 nucleotides match TRBD2. The CDR3 length is 15 residues. The V gene end was trimmed by 5 bases and the J gene end by 5 bases; junction bases not matched to a gene: 8. Germline CDR1 reads MGHRA; CDR2 reads YSYEKL. The CDR3 loop is CASSYSGRAGNEQYF. The CDR3 DNA is TGCGCCAGCAGCTATAGCGGGAGGGCCGGGAACGAGCAGTACTTC.

This sequence joins TRBV12-3 or TRBV12-4 and TRBJ2-2; TRBD2 is a possible D gene (5 bases). This CDR3 spans 11 amino acids. V shed 6 bases and J shed 6 bases, with 5 bases lying between them. CDR3 sequence reads: CASRLAGELFF. For the CDR3, the DNA is TGTGCCAGCAGACTAGCCGGGGAGCTGTTTTTT.

The genes are TRBV5-1 and TRBJ2-7; TRBD1 agrees at 7 bases. The junction had 5 bases not matched to a gene; V was cut back by 2 bases and J by 3 bases. CDR3 length: 14 amino acids. Germline CDR1 is SGHRS and CDR2 is YFSETQ. CDR3 amino acids: CASSLQGTNYEQYF. CDR3 coding DNA: TGCGCCAGCAGCTTACAGGGGACGAACTACGAGCAGTACTTC.

CDR3: CASGTSGSWRTDTQYF. The CDR3 DNA follows: TGTGCCAGCGGGACTAGCGGGAGCTGGCGCACAGATACGCAGTATTTT. The chain uses TRBV13 and TRBJ2-3, with 14 nucleotides matching TRBD2. CDR1 is PRHDT and CDR2 is FYEKMQ in the germline V gene (reference sequence). The CDR3 contains 16 residues. V shed 8 bases and J 1 base; nucleotides not matched to a gene: 5.